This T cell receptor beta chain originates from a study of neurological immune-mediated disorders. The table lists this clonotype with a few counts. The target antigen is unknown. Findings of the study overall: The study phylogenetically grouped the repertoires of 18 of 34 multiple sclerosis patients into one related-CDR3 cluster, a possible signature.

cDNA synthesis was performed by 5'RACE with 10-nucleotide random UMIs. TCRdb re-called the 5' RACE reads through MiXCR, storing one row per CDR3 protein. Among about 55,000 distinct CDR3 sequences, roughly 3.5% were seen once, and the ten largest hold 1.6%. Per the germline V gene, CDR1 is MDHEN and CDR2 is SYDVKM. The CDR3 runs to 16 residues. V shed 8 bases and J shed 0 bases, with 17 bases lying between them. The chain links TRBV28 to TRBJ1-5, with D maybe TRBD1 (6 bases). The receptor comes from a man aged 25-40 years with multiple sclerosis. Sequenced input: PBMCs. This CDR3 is CASPPEGVGSNQPQHF. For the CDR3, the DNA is TGTGCCAGCCCTCCTGAGGGGGTGGGTAGCAATCAGCCCCAGCATTTT.